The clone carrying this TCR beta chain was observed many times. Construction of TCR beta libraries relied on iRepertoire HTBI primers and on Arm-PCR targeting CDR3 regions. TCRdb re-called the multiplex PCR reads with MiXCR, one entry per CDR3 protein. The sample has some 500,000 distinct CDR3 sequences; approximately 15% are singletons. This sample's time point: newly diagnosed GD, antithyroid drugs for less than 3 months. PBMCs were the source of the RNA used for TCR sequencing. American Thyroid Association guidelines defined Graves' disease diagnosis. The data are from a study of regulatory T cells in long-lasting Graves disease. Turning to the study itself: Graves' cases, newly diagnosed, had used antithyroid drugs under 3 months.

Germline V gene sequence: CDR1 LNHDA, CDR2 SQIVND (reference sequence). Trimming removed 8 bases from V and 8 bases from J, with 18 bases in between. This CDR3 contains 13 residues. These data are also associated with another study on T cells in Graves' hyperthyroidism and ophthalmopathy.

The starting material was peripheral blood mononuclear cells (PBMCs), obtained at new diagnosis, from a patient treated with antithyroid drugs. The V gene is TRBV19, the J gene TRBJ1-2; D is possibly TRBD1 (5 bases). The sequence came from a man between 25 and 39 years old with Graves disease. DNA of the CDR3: TGTGCCAGTCGGCGACGAGGGGATGAAGGCTACACCTTC. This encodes CASRRRGDEGYTF.